This TCR beta chain was identified during a study of Ad26.COV2.S vaccination and SARS-CoV-2 variants. Study information: Intramuscular Ad26.COV2.S at 5x10^10 or 1x10^11 viral particles.

A word on this clone: Its antigen is not identified.

Germline-derived CDR1 and CDR2 are LNHDA and SQIVND (reference sequence). The CDR3 is made up of 14 amino acids. V was trimmed by 5 bases and J by 3 bases, leaving 11 bases between them. Study outcomes and limitations: Total T cell responses were possibly underestimated by TCR breadth and depth analyses.

Treatment noted: around 19 received Ad26.COV2.S at low or high dose, single or two shots; about 5 received placebo; per-sample allocation not given. Repertoires come from day 63 after the first vaccine or placebo injection. TCRdb's copy holds only in-frame clones and misses some; the assay was immunoSEQ multiplex PCR. The sample lists about 350,000 clones, around 87% occurring once. The sequence was obtained from a person between 18 and 65 years old who received the Ad26.COV2.S COVID-19 vaccine or a placebo. Material: peripheral blood, obtained in a trial of Ad26.COV2.S vaccine versus placebo. This chain connects TRBV19 to TRBJ1-5, with D possibly being TRBD1 (6 bases). CDR3 bases: TGTGCCAGTAGTTCACAGGGTTACAATCAGCCCCAGCATTTT. Translated: CASSSQGYNQPQHF.